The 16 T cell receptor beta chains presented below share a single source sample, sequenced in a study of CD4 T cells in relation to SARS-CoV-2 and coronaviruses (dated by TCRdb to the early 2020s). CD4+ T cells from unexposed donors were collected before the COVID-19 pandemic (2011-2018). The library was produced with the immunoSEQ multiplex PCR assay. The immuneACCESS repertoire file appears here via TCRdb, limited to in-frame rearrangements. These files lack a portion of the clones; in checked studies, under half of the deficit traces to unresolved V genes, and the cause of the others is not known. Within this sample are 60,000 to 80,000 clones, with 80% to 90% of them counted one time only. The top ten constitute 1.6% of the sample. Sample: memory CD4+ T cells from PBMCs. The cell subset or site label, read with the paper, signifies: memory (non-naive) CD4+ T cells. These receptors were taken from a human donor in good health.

The CDR3 nucleotides read TGTGCCAGTAGTCCAATTTCAGGGGTCGACACTGAAGCTTTCTTT. Translating gives CASSPISGVDTEAFF. The chain has TRBV19 and TRBJ1-1; TRBD1 might be the D (6 bases). Trimming took 5 bases from V and 3 from J, leaving 16 bases between them. The CDR3 consists of 15 residues. CDR1 is LNHDA and CDR2 is SQIVND in the germline V gene (reference sequence). The full variable domain, with the rest looked up from reference TRBV19 and TRBJ1-1, is DGGITQSPKYLFRKEGQNVTLSCEQNLNHDAMYWYRQDPGQGLRLIYYSQIVNDFQKGDIAEGYSVSREKKESFPLTVTSAQKNPTAFYLCASSPISGVDTEAFFGQGTRLTVV.

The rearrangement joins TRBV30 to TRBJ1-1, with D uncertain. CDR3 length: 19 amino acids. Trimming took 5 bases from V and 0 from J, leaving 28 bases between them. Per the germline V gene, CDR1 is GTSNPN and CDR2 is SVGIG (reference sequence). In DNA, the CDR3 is TGTGCCTGGGATAGATCTCACCCGATGGTGATCGGGATGAACACTGAAGCTTTCTTT. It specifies CAWDRSHPMVIGMNTEAFF.

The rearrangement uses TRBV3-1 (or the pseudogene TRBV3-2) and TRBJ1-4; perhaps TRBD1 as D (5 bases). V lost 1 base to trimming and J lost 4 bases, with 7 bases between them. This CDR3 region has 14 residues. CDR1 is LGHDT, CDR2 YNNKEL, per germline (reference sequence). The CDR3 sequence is CASSQGGINEKLFF. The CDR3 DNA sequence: TGTGCCAGCAGCCAAGGGGGGATTAATGAAAAACTGTTTTTT.

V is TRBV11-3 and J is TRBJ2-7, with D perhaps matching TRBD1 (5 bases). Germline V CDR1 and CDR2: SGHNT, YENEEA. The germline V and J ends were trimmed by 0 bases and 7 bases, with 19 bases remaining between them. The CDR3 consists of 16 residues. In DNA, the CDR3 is TGTGCCAGCAGCTTAGAGGCAACAGGAAGTACGAGGGAGCAGTACTTC. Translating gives CASSLEATGSTREQYF.

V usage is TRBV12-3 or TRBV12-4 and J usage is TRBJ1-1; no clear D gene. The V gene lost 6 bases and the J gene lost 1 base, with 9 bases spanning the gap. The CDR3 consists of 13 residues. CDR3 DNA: TGTGCCAGCAGCCCCATAGGGAACACTGAAGCTTTCTTT. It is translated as CASSPIGNTEAFF.

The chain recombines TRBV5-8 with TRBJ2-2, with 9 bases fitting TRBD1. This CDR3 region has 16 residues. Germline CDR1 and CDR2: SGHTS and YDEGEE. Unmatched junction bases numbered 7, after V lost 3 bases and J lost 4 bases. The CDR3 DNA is TGTGCCAGCAGCTCTCGGACAGGGGAATCCACCGGGGAGCTGTTTTTT. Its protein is CASSSRTGESTGELFF.

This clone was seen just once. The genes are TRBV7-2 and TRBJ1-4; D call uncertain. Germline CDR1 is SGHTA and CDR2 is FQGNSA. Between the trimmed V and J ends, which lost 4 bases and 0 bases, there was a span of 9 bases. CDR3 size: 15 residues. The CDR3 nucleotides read TGTGCCAGCAGCTCACTAGTAGCAACTAATGAAAAACTGTTTTTT. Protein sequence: CASSSLVATNEKLFF. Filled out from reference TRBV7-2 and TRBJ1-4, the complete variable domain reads GAGVSQSPSNKVTEKGKDVELRCDPISGHTALYWYRQSLGQGLEFLIYFQGNSAPDKSGLPSDRFSAERTGGSVSTLTIQRTQQEDSAVYLCASSSLVATNEKLFFGSGTQLSVL.

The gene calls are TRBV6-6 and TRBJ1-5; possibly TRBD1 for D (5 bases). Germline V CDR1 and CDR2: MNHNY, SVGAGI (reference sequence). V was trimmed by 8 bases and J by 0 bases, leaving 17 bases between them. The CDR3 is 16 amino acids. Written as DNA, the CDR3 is TGTGCCAGCGGGAGGGGCAGGACATATAGCAATCAGCCCCAGCATTTT. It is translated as CASGRGRTYSNQPQHF.

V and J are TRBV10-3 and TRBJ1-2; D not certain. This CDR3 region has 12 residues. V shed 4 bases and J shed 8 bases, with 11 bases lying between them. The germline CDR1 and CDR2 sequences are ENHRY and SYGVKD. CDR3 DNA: TGTGCCATCAGTGGGGATCAAACCGGCTACACCTTC. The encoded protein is CAISGDQTGYTF.

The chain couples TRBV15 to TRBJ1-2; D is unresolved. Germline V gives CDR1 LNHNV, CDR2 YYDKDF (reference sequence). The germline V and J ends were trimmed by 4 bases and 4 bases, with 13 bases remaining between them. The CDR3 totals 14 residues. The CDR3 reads CATSKDRSGYGYTF. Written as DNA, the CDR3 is TGTGCCACCAGCAAGGACCGCTCGGGCTATGGCTACACCTTC.

The CDR3 region has the DNA TGCAGTGCTAGGGCAAACACTGAAGCTTTCTTT. Translation: CSARANTEAFF. This chain uses TRBV20-1 with TRBJ1-1; D gene ambiguous. V gave up 3 bases and J gave up 2 bases, with 4 bases separating them. From germline, CDR1 is DFQATT and CDR2 SNEGSKA (reference sequence). The CDR3 length is 11 residues.

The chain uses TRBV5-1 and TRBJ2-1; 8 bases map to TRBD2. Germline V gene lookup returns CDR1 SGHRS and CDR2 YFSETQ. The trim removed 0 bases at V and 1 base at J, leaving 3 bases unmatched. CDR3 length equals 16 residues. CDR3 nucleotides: TGCGCCAGCAGCTTGGTTAGCGGGGCTTCCTACAATGAGCAGTTCTTC. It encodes CASSLVSGASYNEQFF.

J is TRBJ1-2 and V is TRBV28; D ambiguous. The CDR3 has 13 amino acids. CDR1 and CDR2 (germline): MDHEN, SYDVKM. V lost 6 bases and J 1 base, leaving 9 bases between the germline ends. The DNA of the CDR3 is TGTGCCAGCAGGAGTGAGGATAACTATGGCTACACCTTC. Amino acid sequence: CASRSEDNYGYTF.

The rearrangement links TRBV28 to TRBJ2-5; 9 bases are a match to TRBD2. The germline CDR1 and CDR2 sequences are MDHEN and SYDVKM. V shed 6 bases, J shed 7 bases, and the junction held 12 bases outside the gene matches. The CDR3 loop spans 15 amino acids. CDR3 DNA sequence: TGTGCCAGCAGCTTAGCGGGAGCTAATGCCGGGACCCAGTACTTC. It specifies CASSLAGANAGTQYF.

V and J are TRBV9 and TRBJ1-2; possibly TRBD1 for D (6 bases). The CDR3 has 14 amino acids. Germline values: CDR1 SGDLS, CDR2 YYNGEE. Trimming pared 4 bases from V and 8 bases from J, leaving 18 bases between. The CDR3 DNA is TGTGCCAGCAGCACCAGGGGCCCGGAGAGCGGCTACACCTTC. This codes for CASSTRGPESGYTF.

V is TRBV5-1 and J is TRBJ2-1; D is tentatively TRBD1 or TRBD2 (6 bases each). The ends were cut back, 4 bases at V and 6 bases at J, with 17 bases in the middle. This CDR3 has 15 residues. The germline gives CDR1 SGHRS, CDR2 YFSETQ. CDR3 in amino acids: CASSGGTSGFNEQFF. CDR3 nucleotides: TGCGCCAGCAGCGGCGGGACAAGCGGATTCAATGAGCAGTTCTTC.